This TCR beta chain emerged from a study of T cell responses to AZD1222 COVID-19 vaccine. In regard to this clone: Its antigen is as yet unknown.

Findings and caveats of the study: Spike-specific TCR breadth and depth were elevated following two AZD1222 doses. Targets within unmutated variant regions were reportedly found for nearly half of spike-specific TCRs. CD4 TCRs associated with vaccination spanned spike, dominating at 160-218 and 743-854. It should be noted that donors were predominantly white British and more often female, and clonal diversity was possibly underestimated.

The table came from immunoSEQ multiplex PCR; TCRdb's copy has only in-frame clones and leaves some out. The sample has around 150,000 clones, under 95% seen once; the top ten hold around 8%. The sample here was peripheral blood, taken 28 days after the second dose of the MenACWY control vaccine. This clonotype originated in an adult who received the MenACWY meningococcal vaccine as a control.

The CDR3 DNA reads TGTGCCAGCAGTGACGTCAGCGGGAGGACCGGTGAGCAGTTCTTC. Translation: CASSDVSGRTGEQFF. The J gene is TRBJ2-1, the V gene TRBV2; 9 bases line up with TRBD2. V gave up 3 bases and J gave up 9 bases; unmatched junction bases: 9. This CDR3 contains 15 residues. Germline values: CDR1 SNHLY, CDR2 FYNNEI.